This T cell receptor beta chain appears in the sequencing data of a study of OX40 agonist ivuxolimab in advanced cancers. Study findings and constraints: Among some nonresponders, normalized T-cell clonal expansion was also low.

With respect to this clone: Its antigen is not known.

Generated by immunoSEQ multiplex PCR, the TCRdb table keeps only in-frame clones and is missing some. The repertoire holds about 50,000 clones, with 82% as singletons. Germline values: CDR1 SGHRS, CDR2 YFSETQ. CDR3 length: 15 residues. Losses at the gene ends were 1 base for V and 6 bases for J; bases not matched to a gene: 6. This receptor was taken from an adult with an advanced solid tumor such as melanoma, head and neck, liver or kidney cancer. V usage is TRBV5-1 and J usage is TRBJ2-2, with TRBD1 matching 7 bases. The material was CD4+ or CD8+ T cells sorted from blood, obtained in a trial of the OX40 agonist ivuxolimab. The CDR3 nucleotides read TGCGCCAGCAGCTTGAGGCTAACAGGGGCCGGGGAGCTGTTTTTT. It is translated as CASSLRLTGAGELFF.